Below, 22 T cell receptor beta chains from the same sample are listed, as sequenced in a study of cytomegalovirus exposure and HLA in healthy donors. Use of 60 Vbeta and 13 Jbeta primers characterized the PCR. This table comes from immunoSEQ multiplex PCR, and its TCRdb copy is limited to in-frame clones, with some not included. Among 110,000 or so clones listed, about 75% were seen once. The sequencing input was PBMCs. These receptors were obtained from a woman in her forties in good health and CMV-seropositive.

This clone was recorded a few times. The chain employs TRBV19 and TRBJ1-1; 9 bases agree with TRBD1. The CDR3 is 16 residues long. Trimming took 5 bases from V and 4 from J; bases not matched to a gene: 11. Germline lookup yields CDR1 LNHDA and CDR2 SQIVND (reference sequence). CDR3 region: CASSPSGTGSGTEAFF. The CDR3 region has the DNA TGTGCCAGTAGTCCGTCCGGGACAGGGTCCGGCACTGAAGCTTTCTTT.

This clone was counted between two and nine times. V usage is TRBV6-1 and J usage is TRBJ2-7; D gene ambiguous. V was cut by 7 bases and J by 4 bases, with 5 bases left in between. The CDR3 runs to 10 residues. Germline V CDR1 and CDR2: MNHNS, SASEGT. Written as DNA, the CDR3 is TGTGCCAGCAATAAATACGAGCAGTACTTC. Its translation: CASNKYEQYF.

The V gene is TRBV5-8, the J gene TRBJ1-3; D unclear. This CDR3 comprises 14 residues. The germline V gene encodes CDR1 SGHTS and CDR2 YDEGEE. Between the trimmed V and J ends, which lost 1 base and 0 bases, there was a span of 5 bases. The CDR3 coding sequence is TGTGCCAGCAGCTTGCAGGTCTCTGGAAACACCATATATTTT. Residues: CASSLQVSGNTIYF.

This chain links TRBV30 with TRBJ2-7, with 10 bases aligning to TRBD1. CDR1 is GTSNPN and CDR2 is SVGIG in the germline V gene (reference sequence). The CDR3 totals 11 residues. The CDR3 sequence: CALTGGFEQYF. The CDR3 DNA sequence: TGTGCGTTGACAGGGGGCTTCGAGCAGTACTTC.

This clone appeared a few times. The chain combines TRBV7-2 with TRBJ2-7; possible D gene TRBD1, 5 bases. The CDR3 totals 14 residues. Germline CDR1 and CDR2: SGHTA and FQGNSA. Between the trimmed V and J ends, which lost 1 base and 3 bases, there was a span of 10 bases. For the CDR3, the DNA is TGTGCCAGCAGCTTAGAGGCCAGGGTCTACGAGCAGTACTTC. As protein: CASSLEARVYEQYF.

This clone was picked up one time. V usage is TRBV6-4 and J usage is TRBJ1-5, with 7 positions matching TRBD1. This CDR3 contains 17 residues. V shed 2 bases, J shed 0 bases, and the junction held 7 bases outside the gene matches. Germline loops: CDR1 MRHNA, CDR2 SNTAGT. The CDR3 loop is CASSDAQGRYSNQPQHF. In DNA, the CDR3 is TGTGCCAGCAGTGACGCACAGGGGCGGTATAGCAATCAGCCCCAGCATTTT.

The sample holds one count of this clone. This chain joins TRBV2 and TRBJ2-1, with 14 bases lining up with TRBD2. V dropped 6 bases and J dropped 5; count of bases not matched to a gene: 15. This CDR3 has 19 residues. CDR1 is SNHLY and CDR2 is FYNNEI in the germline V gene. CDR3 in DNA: TGTGCCAGCAGCCCCGAGACTAGCGGGAGGGCCCTACGGAACAATGAGCAGTTCTTC. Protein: CASSPETSGRALRNNEQFF.

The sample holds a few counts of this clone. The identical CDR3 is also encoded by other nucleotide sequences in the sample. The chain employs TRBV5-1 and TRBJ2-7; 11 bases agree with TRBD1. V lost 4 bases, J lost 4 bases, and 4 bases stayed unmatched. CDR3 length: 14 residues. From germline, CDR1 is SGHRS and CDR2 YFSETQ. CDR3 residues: CASSPGQGAYEQYF. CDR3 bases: TGCGCCAGCAGCCCAGGACAGGGGGCTTACGAGCAGTACTTC.

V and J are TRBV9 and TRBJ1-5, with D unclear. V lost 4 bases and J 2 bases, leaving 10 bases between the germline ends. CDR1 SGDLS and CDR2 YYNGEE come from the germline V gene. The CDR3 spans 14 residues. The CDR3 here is CASSFAGGNQPQHF. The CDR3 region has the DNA TGTGCCAGCAGCTTCGCAGGCGGCAATCAGCCCCAGCATTTT.

The CDR3 sequence: CASSLAMGTDTQYF. The CDR3 region has the DNA TGTGCCAGCAGTTTGGCAATGGGCACAGATACGCAGTATTTT. This chain uses TRBV27 with TRBJ2-3; no clear D gene. Germline V CDR1 and CDR2: MNHEY, SMNVEV (reference sequence). Deletions cut 3 bases from V and 1 base from J, with 8 bases between. This CDR3 contains 14 residues.

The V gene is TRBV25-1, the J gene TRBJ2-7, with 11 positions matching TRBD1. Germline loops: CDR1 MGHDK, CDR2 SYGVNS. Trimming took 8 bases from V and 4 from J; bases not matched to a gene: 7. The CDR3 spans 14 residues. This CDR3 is CASSWTGGAYEQYF. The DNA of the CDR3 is TGTGCCAGCTCCTGGACAGGGGGCGCGTACGAGCAGTACTTC.

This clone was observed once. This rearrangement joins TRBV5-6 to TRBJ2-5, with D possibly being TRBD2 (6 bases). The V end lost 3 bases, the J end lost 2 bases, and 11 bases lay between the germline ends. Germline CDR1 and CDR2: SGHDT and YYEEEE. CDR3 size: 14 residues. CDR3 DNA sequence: TGTGCCAGCAGCTCCCCGGGGGTACAAGAGACCCAGTACTTC. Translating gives CASSSPGVQETQYF.

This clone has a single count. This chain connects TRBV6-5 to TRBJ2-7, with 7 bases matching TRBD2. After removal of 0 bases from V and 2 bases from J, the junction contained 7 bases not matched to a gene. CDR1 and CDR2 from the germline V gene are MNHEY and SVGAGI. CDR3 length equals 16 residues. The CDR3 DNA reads TGTGCCAGCAGTTACTCTAGTCGACTAGCCCCCTACGAGCAGTACTTC. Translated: CASSYSSRLAPYEQYF.

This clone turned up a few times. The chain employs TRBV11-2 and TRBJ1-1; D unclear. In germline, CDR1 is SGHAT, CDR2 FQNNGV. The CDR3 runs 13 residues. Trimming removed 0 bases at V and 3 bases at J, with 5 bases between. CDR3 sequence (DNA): TGTGCCAGCAGCTTAGACGGAGACACTGAAGCTTTCTTT. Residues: CASSLDGDTEAFF.

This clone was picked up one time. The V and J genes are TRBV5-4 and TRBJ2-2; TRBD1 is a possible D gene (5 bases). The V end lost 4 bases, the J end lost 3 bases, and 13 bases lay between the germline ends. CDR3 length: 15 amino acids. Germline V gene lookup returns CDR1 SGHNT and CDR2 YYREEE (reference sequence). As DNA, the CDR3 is TGTGCCAGCAGCCCAGGGTATCGGGACACCGGGGAGCTGTTTTTT. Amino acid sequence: CASSPGYRDTGELFF.

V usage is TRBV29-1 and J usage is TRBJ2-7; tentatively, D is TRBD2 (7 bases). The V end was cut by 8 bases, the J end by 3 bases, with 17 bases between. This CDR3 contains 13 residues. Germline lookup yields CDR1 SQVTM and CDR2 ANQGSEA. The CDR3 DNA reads TGCAGCACCCTAGGGGGGGATTTCTACGAGCAGTACTTC. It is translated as CSTLGGDFYEQYF.

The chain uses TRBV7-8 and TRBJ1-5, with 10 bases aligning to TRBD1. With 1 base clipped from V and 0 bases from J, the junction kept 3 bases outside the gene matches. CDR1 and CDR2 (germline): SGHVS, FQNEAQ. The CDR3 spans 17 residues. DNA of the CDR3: TGTGCCAGCAGCTTAGTGGGACAGGGGAATAGCAATCAGCCCCAGCATTTT. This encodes CASSLVGQGNSNQPQHF.

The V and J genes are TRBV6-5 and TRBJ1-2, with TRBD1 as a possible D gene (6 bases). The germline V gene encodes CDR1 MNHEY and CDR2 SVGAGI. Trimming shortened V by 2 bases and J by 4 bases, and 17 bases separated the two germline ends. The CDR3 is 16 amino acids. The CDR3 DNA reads TGTGCCAGCAGTTACCGGTCGTCTGGGACACCCTATGGCTACACCTTC. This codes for CASSYRSSGTPYGYTF.

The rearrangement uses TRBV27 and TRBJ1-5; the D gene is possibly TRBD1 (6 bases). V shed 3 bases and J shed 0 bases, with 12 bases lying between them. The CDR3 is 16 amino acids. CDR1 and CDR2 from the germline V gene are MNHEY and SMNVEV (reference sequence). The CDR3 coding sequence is TGTGCCAGCAGTTTTATGTCAGGGGTTAGCAATCAGCCCCAGCATTTT. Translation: CASSFMSGVSNQPQHF.

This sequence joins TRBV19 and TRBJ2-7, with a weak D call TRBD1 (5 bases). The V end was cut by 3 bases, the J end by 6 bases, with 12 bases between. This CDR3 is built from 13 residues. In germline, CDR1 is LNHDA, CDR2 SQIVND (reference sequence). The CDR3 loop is CASSIQGSGEQYF. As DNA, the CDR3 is TGTGCCAGTAGTATTCAGGGCTCGGGCGAGCAGTACTTC.

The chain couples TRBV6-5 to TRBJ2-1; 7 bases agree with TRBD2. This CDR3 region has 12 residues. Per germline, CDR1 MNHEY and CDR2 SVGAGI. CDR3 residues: CVTGGSYNEQFF. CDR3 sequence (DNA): TGTGTCACGGGAGGCTCCTACAATGAGCAGTTCTTC.

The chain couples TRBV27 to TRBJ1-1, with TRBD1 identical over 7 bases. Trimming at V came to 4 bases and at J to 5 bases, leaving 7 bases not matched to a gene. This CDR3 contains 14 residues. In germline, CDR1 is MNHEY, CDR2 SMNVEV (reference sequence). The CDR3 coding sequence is TGTGCCAGCAGTTCCTCAGGGGGTTGGACTGAAGCTTTCTTT. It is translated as CASSSSGGWTEAFF.